This paragraph covers one TCR beta chain sequence. This entry belongs to a study of blood T cell repertoires in COVID-19. As originally analysed: From reference gene primer amplification, estimates of nucleated cell counts were derived. Some clones are missing from TCRdb's copy, which holds only in-frame ones; the method was immunoSEQ multiplex PCR. V, J and clone size are taken as reported in that table, and D and trimming were inferred from the DNA itself. Counted here are about 110,000 clones, approximately 65% occurring once; the ten biggest clones make up about 8.3%. The receptor comes from an older woman with acute or convalescent COVID-19. The sample taken for sequencing was peripheral blood.

For the CDR3, the DNA is TGTGCCAGCAGCCTTCCGAGTGAGGACACCATATATTTT. It is translated as CASSLPSEDTIYF. The gene calls are TRBV11-1 and TRBJ1-3, with D hard to call. Germline CDR1 and CDR2: SGHAT and FQDESV (reference sequence). The CDR3 covers 13 residues. Deletions cut 5 bases from V and 8 bases from J, with 13 bases between. Variable domain in full (rest from reference TRBV11-1 and TRBJ1-3): EAEVAQSPRYKITEKSQAVAFWCDPISGHATLYWYRQILGQGPELLVQFQDESVVDDSQLPKDRFSAERLKGVDSTLKIQPAELGDSAMYLCASSLPSEDTIYFGEGSWLTVV.